This entry describes one T cell receptor beta chain. TCRdb's table, derived via immunoSEQ multiplex PCR, lists solely in-frame clones and lacks some. The sample gives about 140,000 clones, 75% to 85% of which show up once; around 5% is in the top ten. Germline CDR1 LGHDT, CDR2 YNNKEL (reference sequence). The CDR3 runs to 13 residues. Trimming stripped 4 bases from V and 1 base from J, with 6 bases between. This sample is drawn from a study of blood T cell repertoires in COVID-19. The specimen was peripheral blood. This receptor was identified in a woman aged 45-60 years with acute or convalescent COVID-19. The chain combines TRBV3-1 (or the pseudogene TRBV3-2) with TRBJ2-3, with D maybe TRBD2 (6 bases). The CDR3 region has the DNA TGTGCCAGCAGCCGGGGGGGCACAGATACGCAGTATTTT. Its protein product is CASSRGGTDTQYF.